This TCR beta chain came from a study of human T cells and chemical hapten exposure. TCRdb re-analysed the RACE reads in MiXCR, keeping a single row per CDR3 protein. The sample has some 250,000 distinct CDR3 sequences, roughly 7.7% seen once. Germline V CDR1 and CDR2: LGHDT, YNNKEL (reference sequence). This CDR3 is 15 amino acids long. The study, taken as a whole, reports: Expanded TCRs made up significantly more big CDR3 similarity clusters than controls did.

Time point specified: pre-sensitization, week 0. The sample's treatment: therapeutic diphenylcyclopropenone sensitization with weekly scalp DPC. About this clonotype: The antigen remains unidentified. At one end the junction does not follow the germline gene, possibly because of a read error.

The V call is TRBV3-1, the J call TRBJ2-7; weak D call: TRBD2 (6 bases). The source material was whole blood, sampled in connection with sensitization to the hapten diphenylcyclopropenone (DPC). The sequence was obtained from a man between 18 and 29 years old with alopecia areata. Some clones in this sample may be carry-over from other donors' samples. This CDR3 reads CASSPFGGVSCEQYF. The CDR3 nucleotides are TGTGCCAGCAGCCCATTCGGGGGAGTCTCCTGCGAGCAGTACTTC.